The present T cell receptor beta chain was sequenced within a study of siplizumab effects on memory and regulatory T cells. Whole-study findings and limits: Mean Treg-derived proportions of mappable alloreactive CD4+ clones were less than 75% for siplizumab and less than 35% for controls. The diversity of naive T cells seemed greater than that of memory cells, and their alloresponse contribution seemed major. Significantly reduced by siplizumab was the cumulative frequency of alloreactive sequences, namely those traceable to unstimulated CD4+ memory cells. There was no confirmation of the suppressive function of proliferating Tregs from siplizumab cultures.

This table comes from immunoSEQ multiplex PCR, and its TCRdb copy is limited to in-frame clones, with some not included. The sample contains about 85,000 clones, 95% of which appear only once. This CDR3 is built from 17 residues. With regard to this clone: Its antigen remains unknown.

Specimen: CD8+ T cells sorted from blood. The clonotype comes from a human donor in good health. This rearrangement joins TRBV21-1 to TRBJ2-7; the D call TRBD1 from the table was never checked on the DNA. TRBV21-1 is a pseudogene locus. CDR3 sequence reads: CASSPFRGTGFDYEQYF. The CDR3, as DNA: TGTGCCAGCAGCCCCTTCCGCGGGACAGGGTTCGACTACGAGCAGTACTTC.